This T cell receptor beta chain was documented in a study of T cells in Graves' hyperthyroidism and ophthalmopathy. TCR beta CDR3 sequences were amplified from RNA transcripts. A first-round RT-PCR of the TCR CDR3 used the HTBI primer set. TCRdb re-called the multiplex PCR reads through MiXCR, storing one row per CDR3 protein. The data contain 500,000 to 600,000 distinct CDR3 sequences, just over 45% of them singletons. This clonotype occurred many times. CDR1 is LGHNA and CDR2 is YNFKEQ in the germline V gene. With 3 bases clipped from V and 4 bases from J, the junction kept 9 bases outside the gene matches. The CDR3 is 15 residues long.

Material for sequencing was peripheral blood or thyroid tissue (not recorded which). The rearrangement uses TRBV4-2 and TRBJ2-7; 7 bases are shared with TRBD1. This receptor was taken from a woman younger than 35 with Graves' hyperthyroidism. CDR3 bases: TGTGCCAGCAGCCAGATAAGGGACAGAAAGTACGAGCAGTACTTC. Protein product: CASSQIRDRKYEQYF.